The next 2 T cell receptor beta chains were all read from a single sample in a study of identical twins. TCRdb reanalysed the 5' RACE reads using MiXCR and keeps one entry per CDR3 protein. The table has roughly 690,000 distinct CDR3 sequences, 21% seen once. These data are also associated with another study on T cells expressing NK-cell markers.

Input material: PBMCs. The receptors were gathered from a woman younger than 35 in good health.

J is TRBJ2-7 and V is TRBV5-1; TRBD1 aligns across 8 bases. Per the germline V gene, CDR1 is SGHRS and CDR2 is YFSETQ. J gave up 6 bases and V 4 bases, and 18 bases lay outside the gene matches. This CDR3 has 17 residues. CDR3 DNA: TGCGCCAGCAGCGCGGGACAGGTTTTAGTTTCTTCGGGCGAGCAGTACTTC. Its translation: CASSAGQVLVSSGEQYF.

The table lists this clonotype with a few counts. The chain uses TRBV7-9 and TRBJ1-2, with D possibly TRBD1 on 5 matching bases. V was cut by 5 bases and J by 5 bases, with 9 bases left in between. The CDR3 consists of 12 residues. Germline CDR1 and CDR2: SEHNR and FQNEAQ (reference sequence). CDR3 sequence reads: CASSASGYGYTF. As DNA, the CDR3 is TGTGCCAGCAGCGCGTCAGGGTATGGCTACACCTTC.